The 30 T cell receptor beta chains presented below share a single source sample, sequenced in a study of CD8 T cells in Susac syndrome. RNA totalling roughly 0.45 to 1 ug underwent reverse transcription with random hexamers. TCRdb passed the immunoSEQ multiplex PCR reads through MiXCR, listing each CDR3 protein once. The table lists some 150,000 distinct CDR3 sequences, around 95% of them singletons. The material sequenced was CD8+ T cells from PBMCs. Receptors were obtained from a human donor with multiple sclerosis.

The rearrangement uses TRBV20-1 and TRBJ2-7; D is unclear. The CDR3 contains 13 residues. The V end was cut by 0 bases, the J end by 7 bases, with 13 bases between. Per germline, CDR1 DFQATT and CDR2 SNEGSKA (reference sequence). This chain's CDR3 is CSAREGPPREQYV. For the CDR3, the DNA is TGCAGTGCTAGAGAAGGGCCACCCAGGGAGCAGTACGTC.

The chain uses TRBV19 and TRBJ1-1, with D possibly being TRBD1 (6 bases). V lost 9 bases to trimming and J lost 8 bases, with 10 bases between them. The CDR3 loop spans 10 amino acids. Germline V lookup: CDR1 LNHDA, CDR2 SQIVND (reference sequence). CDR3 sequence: CASGTLEAFF. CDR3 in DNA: TGTGCCAGCGGGACATTAGAAGCTTTCTTT. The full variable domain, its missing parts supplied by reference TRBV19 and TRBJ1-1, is DGGITQSPKYLFRKEGQNVTLSCEQNLNHDAMYWYRQDPGQGLRLIYYSQIVNDFQKGDIAEGYSVSREKKESFPLTVTSAQKNPTAFYLCASGTLEAFFGQGTRLTVV.

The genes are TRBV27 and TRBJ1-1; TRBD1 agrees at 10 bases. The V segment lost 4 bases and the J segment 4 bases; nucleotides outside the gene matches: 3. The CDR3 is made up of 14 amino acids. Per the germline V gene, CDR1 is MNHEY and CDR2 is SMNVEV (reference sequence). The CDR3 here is CASSWGQGLTEAFF. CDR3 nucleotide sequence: TGTGCCAGCAGTTGGGGACAGGGGCTCACTGAAGCTTTCTTT.

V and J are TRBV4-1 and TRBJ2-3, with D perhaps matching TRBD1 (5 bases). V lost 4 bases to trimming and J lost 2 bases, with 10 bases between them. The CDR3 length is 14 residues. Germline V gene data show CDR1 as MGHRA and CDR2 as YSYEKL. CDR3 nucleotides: TGCGCCAGCAGCCTACAGGCCATCACAGATACGCAGTATTTT. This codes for CASSLQAITDTQYF.

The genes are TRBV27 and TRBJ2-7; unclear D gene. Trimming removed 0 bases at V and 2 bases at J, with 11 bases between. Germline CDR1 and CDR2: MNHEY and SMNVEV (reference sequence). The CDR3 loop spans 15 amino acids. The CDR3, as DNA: TGTGCCAGCAGTTTATCGGAGAGGAATGCCTACGAGCAGTACTTC. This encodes CASSLSERNAYEQYF.

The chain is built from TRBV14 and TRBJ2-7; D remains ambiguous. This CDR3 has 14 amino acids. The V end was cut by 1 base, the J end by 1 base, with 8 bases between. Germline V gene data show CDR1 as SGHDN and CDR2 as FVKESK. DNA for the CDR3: TGTGCCAGCAGCCAAGGGACCGGGTCCTACGAGCAGTACTTC. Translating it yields CASSQGTGSYEQYF.

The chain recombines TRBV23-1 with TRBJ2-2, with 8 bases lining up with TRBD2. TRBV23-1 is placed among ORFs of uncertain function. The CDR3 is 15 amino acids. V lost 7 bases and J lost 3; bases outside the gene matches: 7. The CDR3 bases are TGCGCCAGCATCCCTCATAGCGGGGACACCGGGGAGCTGTTTTTT. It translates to CASIPHSGDTGELFF.

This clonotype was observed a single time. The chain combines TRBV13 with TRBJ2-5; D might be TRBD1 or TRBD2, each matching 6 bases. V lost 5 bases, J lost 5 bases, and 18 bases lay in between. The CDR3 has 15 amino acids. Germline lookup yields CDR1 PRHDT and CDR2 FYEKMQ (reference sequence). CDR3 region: CASSLRGDLGETQYF. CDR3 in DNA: TGTGCCAGCAGCCTGAGGGGGGACCTTGGGGAGACCCAGTACTTC.

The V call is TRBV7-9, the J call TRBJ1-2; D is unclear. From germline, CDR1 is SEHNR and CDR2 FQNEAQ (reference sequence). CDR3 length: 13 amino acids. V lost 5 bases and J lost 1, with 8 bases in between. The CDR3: CASSLVRNYGYTF. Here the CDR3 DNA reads TGTGCCAGCAGCCTAGTACGTAACTATGGCTACACCTTC.

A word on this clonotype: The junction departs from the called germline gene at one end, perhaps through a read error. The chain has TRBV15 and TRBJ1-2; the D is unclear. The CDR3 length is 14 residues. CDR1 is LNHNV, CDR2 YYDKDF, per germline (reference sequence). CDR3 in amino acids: CATSRGREGYRYTF. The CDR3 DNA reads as TGTGCCACCAGCAGAGGACGGGAGGGCTATCGCTACACCTTC.

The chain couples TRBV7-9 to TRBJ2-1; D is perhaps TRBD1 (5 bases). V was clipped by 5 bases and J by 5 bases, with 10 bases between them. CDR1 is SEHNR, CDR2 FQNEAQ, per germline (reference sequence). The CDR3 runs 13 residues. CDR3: CASSQTVNNEQFF. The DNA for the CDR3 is TGTGCCAGCAGCCAGACAGTAAACAATGAGCAGTTCTTC.

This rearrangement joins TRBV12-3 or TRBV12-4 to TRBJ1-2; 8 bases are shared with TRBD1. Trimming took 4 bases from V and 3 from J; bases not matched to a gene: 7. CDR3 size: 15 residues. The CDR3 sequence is CASSSQGAGDYGYTF. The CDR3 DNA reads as TGTGCCAGCAGTTCCCAGGGGGCAGGGGACTATGGCTACACCTTC.

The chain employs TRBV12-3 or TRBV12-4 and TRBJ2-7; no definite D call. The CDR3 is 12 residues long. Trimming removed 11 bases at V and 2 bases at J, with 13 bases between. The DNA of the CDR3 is TGTGCCGTGCTGATTGCGCCCTACGAGCAGTACTTC. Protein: CAVLIAPYEQYF.

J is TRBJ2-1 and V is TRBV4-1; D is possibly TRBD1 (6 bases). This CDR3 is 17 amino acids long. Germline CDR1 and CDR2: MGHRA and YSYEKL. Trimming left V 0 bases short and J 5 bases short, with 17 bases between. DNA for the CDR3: TGCGCCAGCAGCCAAGAGGCTCCCGGGACAACAAACAATGAGCAGTTCTTC. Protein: CASSQEAPGTTNNEQFF.

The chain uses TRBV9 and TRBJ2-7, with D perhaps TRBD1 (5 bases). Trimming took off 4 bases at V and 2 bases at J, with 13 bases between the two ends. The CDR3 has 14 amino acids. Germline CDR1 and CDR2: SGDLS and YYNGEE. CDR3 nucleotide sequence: TGTGCCAGCAGCCGCGAGGACACCCCCTACGAGCAGTACGTC. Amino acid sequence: CASSREDTPYEQYV.

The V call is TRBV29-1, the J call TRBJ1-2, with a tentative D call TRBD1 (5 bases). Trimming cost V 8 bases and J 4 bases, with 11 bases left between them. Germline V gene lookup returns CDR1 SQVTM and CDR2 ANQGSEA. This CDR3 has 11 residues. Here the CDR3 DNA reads TGCAGCCTTAGGGGTATCTATGGCTACACCTTC. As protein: CSLRGIYGYTF.

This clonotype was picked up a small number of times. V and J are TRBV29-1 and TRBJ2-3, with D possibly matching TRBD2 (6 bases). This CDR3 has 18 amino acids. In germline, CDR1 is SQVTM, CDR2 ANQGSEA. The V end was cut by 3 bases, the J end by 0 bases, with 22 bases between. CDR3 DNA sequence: TGCAGCGTTGATGACCGGACTCCGGGGGATCCTAGCACAGATACGCAGTATTTT. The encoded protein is CSVDDRTPGDPSTDTQYF.

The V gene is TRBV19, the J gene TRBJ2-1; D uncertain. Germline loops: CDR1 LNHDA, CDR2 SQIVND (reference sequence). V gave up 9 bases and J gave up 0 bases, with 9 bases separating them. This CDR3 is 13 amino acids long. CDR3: CASSPSSYNEQFF. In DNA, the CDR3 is TGTGCCAGCAGCCCGAGCTCCTACAATGAGCAGTTCTTC. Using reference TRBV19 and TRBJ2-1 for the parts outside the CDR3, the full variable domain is DGGITQSPKYLFRKEGQNVTLSCEQNLNHDAMYWYRQDPGQGLRLIYYSQIVNDFQKGDIAEGYSVSREKKESFPLTVTSAQKNPTAFYLCASSPSSYNEQFFGPGTRLTVL.

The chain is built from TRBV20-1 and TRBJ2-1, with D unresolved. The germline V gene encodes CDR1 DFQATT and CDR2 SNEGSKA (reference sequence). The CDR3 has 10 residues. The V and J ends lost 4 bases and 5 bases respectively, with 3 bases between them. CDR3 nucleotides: TGCAGTGCTAAAGACAATGAGCAGTTCTTC. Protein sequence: CSAKDNEQFF.

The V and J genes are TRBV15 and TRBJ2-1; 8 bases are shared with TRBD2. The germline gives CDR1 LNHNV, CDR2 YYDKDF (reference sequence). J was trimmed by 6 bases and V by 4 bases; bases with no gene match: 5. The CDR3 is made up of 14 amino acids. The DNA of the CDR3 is TGTGCCACCAGCACCCGGGGGGGCCTCAATGAGCAGTTCTTC. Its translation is CATSTRGGLNEQFF.

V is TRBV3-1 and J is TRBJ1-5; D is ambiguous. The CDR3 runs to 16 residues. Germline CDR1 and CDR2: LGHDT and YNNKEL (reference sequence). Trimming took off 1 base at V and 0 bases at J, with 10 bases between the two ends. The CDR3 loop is CASSQGIIPSNQPQHF. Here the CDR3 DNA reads TGTGCCAGCAGCCAAGGAATAATTCCTAGCAATCAGCCCCAGCATTTT.

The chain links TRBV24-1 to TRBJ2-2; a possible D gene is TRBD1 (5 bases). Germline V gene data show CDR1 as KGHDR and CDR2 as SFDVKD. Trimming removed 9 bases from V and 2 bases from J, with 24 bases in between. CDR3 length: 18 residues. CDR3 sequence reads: CATASGPNLDTNTGELFF. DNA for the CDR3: TGTGCCACCGCCTCCGGGCCCAACCTGGACACAAACACCGGGGAGCTGTTTTTT.

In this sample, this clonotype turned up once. This chain's CDR3 is CASKKDRADGYTF. As DNA, the CDR3 is TGTGCCAGCAAAAAAGACAGGGCGGATGGCTACACCTTC. The chain employs TRBV7-9 and TRBJ1-2, with 7 bases identical to TRBD1. Trimming at V came to 7 bases and at J to 6 bases, leaving 8 bases not matched to a gene. Germline CDR1 reads SEHNR; CDR2 reads FQNEAQ (reference sequence). The CDR3 length is 13 residues.

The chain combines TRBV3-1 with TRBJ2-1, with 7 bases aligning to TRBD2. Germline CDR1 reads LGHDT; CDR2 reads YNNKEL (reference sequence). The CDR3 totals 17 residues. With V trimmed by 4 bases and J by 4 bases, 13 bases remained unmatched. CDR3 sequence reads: CASSPAFRGREYNEQFF. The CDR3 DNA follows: TGTGCCAGCAGCCCCGCCTTCAGAGGGCGGGAGTACAATGAGCAGTTCTTC.

The CDR3 reads CASSQDPNTGELFF. CDR3 coding DNA: TGTGCCAGCAGTCAGGATCCAAACACCGGGGAGCTGTTTTTT. This sequence joins TRBV28 and TRBJ2-2; D is unresolved. The length of the CDR3 is 14 residues. CDR1 is MDHEN, CDR2 SYDVKM, per germline. V was shortened by 5 bases and J by 2 bases, with 9 bases between the two germline ends.

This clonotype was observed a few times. The CDR3 is CASSEGYEQYF. DNA of the CDR3: TGTGCCAGCAGTGAAGGGTACGAGCAGTACTTC. The V call is TRBV25-1, the J call TRBJ2-7; D gene ambiguous. The V gene's germline CDR1 is MGHDK and CDR2 SYGVNS. The V end was cut by 2 bases, the J end by 4 bases, with 3 bases between. The CDR3 loop spans 11 amino acids.

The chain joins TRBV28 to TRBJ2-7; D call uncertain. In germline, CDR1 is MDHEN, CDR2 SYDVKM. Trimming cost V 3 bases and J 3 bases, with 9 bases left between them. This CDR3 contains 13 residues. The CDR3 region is CASSLWQLYEQYV. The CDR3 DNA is TGTGCCAGCAGTTTGTGGCAACTCTACGAGCAGTACGTC.

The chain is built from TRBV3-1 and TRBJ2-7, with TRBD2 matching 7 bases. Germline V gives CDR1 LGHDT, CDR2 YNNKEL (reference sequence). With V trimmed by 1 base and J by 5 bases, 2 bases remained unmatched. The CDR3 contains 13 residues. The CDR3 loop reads CASSQGEGNEQYV. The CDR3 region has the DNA TGTGCCAGCAGCCAAGGGGAGGGTAACGAGCAGTACGTC.

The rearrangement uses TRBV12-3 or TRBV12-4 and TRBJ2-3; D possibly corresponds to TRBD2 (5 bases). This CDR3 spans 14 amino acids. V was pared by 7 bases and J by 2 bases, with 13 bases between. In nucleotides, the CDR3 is TGTGCCAGCAACCGGGCGGGTTACACAGATACGCAGTATTTT. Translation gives CASNRAGYTDTQYF.

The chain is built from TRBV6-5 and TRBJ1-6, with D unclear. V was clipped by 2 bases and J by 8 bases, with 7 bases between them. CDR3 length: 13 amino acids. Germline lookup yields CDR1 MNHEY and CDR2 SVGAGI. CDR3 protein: CASSYKIDSPLHF. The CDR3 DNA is TGTGCCAGCAGTTACAAAATCGATTCACCCCTCCACTTT.